This T cell receptor beta chain was retrieved from a study of graft-versus-host responses after intestinal transplantation. Notes on the study in general: Detection of GvH clones occurred in recipient marrow, and some had their first appearance in ileum or blood.

A remark on this clone: Its antigen is currently unknown.

Sequencing used immunoSEQ multiplex PCR; TCRdb keeps in-frame clones, though not all of them. The sample holds 70,000 to 95,000 clones; around 90% are singletons and the top ten take around 0.11%. This sequence originates from a human donor who received an intestinal transplant. The specimen was unstimulated CD4+ T cells sorted from spleen or lymph node cells, collected before intestinal transplant.

CDR3 amino acids: CAISDPLLYNSPLHF. The CDR3 nucleotides read TGTGCCATCAGTGACCCACTTCTCTATAATTCACCCCTCCACTTT. V usage is TRBV10-3 and J usage is TRBJ1-6; D is unresolved. V was clipped by 3 bases and J by 3 bases, with 9 bases between them. CDR1 and CDR2 (germline): ENHRY, SYGVKD. The CDR3 contains 15 residues.